The present entry profiles one TCR beta chain with its context. Its recognized antigen is unknown. The sample holds no much larger clone one base away, and base qualities are not on file. These data originate in a study of T-cell reconstitution after alpha-beta-depleted transplantation in children (dated by TCRdb to the mid-2010s). Looking at the study overall: The study quantitatively tracked T-cell immune reconstitution after TCRalphabeta/CD19-depleted allogeneic hematopoietic cell transplantation in children using TCR repertoire profiling.

The treatment or condition label for this specimen denotes: allogeneic hematopoietic cell transplantation with graft depleted of TCRalphabeta T cells and CD19 B cells. TCRalphabeta/CD19-depleted allogeneic hematopoietic cell grafts were given to the transplant recipients, all of whom were children. Receptors were amplified or captured by PCR. The instrument was an Illumina HiSeq 2500. TCR library preparation used molecular barcoding, with unique molecular identifiers applied to normalize quantification of the TCRbeta repertoire. TCRdb reprocessing: public reads trimmed at Q25 with fastp, clones called with MiXCR, in-frame beta chains kept. Rows with one shared CDR3 protein collapse into an entry with the most common genes and DNA. This sample lists almost 500,000 distinct CDR3 sequences; 10% were detected once. Jointly, the top ten make up 2% to 2.5% of the sample. Overall study results and their limits: In some patients, high TCRbeta diversity at day 60 was attributed to recipient T cells and intrathymic progenitors that had survived conditioning. The apparently early alphabetaT-cell count recovery about two months after transplant was reportedly dependent on only several hundred rapidly expanded clones derived from non-depleted graft cells. Hyperexpanded clone frequencies declined over subsequent months; after one year, T-cell counts and TCRbeta diversity were mostly attributed to newly produced T cells.

The sample in question was PBMCs, obtained before TCRalphabeta/CD19-depleted stem cell transplant. The clonotype originates from a child younger than 10 with inherited bone marrow failure, due to receive a stem cell transplant.

The CDR3 protein is CASTLDREETQYF. The nucleotide sequence reads as follows: TGTGCCAGCACCCTGGACAGGGAAGAGACCCAGTACTTC. The V and J segments used are TRBV2 and TRBJ2-5; 8 of the junction bases match TRBD1. Unmatched junction bases come to 4, with V trimmed by 7 bases and J by 3 bases. CDR3 length: 13 amino acids, cysteine to phenylalanine. The CDR3 DNA has 39 bases and is translated from base 1. Taken from the germline V gene, the CDR1 and CDR2 loops are SNHLY and FYNNEI.